This T cell receptor (beta chain) appears in the sequencing data of a study of blood T cell repertoires in COVID-19. As for the study in general: The cDNA or gDNA used as material had been derived from T cells, B-cell-depleted T cells, or PBMCs.

Participants came from some 23 US areas, aged roughly 18 to 95 years. The study counted Cohort 3 donors as recovered given two negative PCRs, clearance, or symptom resolution. The authors' processing: Amplified reference gene primers provided the basis for estimating nucleated cell counts. Profiling relied on immunoSEQ multiplex PCR, and the TCRdb table lists in-frame clones only, not all of them. That table is the source of V, J and clone size, and D and trimming were worked out from the DNA. The sample records 140,000 to 150,000 clones, 86% being singletons. This receptor was obtained from a man aged 50-60 years who had recovered from COVID-19. The sequenced material came from PBMCs or T cells enriched from blood (not recorded which).

This CDR3 is CASSFQQGQLETQYF. The CDR3 nucleotides are TGTGCCAGCAGCTTTCAGCAGGGGCAACTGGAGACCCAGTACTTC. V gene TRBV7-2 combines with J gene TRBJ2-5; D is possibly TRBD1 (6 bases). V dropped 3 bases and J dropped 5 bases, with 16 bases sitting between them. The CDR3 covers 15 residues. Germline CDR1 reads SGHTA; CDR2 reads FQGNSA.